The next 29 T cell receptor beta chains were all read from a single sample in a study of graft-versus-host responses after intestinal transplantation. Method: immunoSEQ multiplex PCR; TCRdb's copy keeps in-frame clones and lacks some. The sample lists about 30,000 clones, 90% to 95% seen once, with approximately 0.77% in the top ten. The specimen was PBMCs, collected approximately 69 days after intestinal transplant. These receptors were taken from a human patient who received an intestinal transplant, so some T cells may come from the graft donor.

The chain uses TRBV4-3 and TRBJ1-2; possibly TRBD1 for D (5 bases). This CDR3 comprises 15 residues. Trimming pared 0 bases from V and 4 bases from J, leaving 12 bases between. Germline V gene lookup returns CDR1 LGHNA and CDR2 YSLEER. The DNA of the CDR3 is TGCGCCAGCAGCCAAGATACGACAGAAAGCTATGGCTACACCTTC. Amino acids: CASSQDTTESYGYTF.

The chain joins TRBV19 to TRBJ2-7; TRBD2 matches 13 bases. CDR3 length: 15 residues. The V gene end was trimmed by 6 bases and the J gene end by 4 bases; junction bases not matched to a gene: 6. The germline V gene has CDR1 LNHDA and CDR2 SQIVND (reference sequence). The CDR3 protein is CASSPGTSGVYEQYF. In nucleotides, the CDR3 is TGTGCCAGTAGCCCGGGGACTAGCGGGGTTTACGAGCAGTACTTC.

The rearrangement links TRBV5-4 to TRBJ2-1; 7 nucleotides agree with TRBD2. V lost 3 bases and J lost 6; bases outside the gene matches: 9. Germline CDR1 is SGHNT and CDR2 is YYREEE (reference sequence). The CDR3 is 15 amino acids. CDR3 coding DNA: TGTGCCAGCAGCTGGGACCGGGGGGTTCGCAATGAGCAGTTCTTC. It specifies CASSWDRGVRNEQFF.

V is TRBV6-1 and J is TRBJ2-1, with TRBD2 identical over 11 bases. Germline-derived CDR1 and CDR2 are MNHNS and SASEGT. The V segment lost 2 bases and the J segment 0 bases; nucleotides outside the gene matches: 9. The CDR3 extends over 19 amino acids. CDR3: CASSEWPSGRSSSYNEQFF. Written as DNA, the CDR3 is TGTGCCAGCAGTGAATGGCCTAGCGGGAGGTCGAGCTCCTACAATGAGCAGTTCTTC.

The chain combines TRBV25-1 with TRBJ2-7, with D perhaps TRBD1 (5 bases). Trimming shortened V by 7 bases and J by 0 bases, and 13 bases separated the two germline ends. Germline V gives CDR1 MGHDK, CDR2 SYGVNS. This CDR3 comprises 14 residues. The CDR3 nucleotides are TGTGCCAGCACCCCCCGGACACACTCCTACGAGCAGTACTTC. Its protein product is CASTPRTHSYEQYF.

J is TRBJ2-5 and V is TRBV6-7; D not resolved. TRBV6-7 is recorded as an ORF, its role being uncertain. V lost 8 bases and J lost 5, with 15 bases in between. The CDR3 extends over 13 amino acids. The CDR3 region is CASPEPRAETQYF. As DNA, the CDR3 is TGTGCCAGCCCCGAGCCCCGCGCGGAGACCCAGTACTTC.

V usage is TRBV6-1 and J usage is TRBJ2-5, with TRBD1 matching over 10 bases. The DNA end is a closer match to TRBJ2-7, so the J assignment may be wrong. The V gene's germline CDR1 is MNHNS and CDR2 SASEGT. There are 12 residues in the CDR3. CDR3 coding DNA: TGTGCCAGTCGACGGGACAGGGGCGAGCAGTACTTC. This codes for CASRRDRGEQYF.

CDR3: CASSILLNYGYTF. The CDR3 DNA follows: TGTGCCAGTAGTATCCTTCTTAACTATGGCTACACCTTC. The genes are TRBV19 and TRBJ1-2; D remains ambiguous. CDR3 length: 13 amino acids. Germline V gene lookup returns CDR1 LNHDA and CDR2 SQIVND (reference sequence). The V end lost 3 bases, the J end lost 1 base, and 6 bases lay between the germline ends.

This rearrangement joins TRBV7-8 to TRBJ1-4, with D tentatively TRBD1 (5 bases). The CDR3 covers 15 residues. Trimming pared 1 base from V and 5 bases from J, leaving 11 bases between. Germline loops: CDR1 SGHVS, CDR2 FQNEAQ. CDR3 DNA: TGTGCCAGCAGCTTAGGTTATTCAGGGAATGAAAAACTGTTTTTT. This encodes CASSLGYSGNEKLFF.

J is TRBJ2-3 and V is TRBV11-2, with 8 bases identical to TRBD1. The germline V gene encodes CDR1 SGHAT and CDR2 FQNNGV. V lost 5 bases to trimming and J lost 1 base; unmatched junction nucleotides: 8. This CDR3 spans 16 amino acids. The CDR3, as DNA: TGTGCCAGCAGCCCGTACTCGGGACAGGGCACAGATACGCAGTATTTT. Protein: CASSPYSGQGTDTQYF. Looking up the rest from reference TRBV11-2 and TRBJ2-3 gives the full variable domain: EAGVAQSPRYKIIEKRQSVAFWCNPISGHATLYWYQQILGQGPKLLIQFQNNGVVDDSQLPKDRFSAERLKGVDSTLKIQPAKLEDSAVYLCASSPYSGQGTDTQYFGPGTRLTVL.

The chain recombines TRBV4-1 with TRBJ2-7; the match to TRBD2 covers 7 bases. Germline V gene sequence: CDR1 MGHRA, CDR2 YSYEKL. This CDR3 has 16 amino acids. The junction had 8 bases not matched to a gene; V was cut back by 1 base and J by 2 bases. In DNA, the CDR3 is TGCGCCAGCAGCCAAGTTCCCCTAGCGGTACCCTACGAGCAGTACTTC. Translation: CASSQVPLAVPYEQYF.

The CDR3 DNA is TGTGCCAGCAGCTTAGGACTAGCGGGCTCCTACAATGAGCAGTTCTTC. Translated: CASSLGLAGSYNEQFF. This chain connects TRBV7-9 to TRBJ2-1, with 10 bases that match TRBD2. The CDR3 is made up of 16 amino acids. V lost 1 base and J lost 0; bases outside the gene matches: 0. Germline CDR1 reads SEHNR; CDR2 reads FQNEAQ (reference sequence).

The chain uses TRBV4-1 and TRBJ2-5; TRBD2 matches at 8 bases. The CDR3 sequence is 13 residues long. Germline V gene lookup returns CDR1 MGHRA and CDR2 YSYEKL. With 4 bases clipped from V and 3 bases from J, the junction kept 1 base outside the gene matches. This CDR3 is CASSPGLEETQYF. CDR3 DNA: TGCGCCAGCAGCCCGGGACTAGAAGAGACCCAGTACTTC.

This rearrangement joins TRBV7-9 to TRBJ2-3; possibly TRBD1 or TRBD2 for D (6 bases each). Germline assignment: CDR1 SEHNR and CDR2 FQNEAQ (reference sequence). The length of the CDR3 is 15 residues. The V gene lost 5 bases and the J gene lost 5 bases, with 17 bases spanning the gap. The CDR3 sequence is CASSRGGGVRDTQYF. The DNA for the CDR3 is TGTGCCAGCAGCCGAGGAGGGGGAGTGAGAGATACGCAGTATTTT.

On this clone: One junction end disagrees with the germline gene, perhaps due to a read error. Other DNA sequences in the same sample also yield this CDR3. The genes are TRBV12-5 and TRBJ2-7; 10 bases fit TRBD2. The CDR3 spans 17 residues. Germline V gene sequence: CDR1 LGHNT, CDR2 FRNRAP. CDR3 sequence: CASGLVSLAGDYYEQYF. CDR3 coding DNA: TGCGCTAGTGGTTTGGTCTCGCTAGCGGGGGATTACTACGAGCAGTACTTC.

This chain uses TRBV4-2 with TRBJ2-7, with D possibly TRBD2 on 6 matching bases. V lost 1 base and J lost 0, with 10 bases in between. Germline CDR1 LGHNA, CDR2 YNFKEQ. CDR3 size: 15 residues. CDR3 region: CASSQVSGSSYEQYF. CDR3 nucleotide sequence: TGTGCCAGCAGCCAAGTTAGCGGTAGCTCCTACGAGCAGTACTTC.

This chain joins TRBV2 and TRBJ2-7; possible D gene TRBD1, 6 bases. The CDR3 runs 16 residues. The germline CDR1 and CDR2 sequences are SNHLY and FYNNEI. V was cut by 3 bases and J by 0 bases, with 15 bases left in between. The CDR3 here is CASSDGWGQGSYEQYF. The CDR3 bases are TGTGCCAGCAGTGACGGGTGGGGACAAGGCTCCTACGAGCAGTACTTC.

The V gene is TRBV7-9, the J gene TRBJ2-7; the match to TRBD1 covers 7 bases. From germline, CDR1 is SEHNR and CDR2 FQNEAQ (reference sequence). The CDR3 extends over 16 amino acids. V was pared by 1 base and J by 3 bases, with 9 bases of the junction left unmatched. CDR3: CASSLGPGGRVYEQYF. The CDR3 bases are TGTGCCAGCAGCTTAGGACCAGGGGGACGGGTCTACGAGCAGTACTTC.

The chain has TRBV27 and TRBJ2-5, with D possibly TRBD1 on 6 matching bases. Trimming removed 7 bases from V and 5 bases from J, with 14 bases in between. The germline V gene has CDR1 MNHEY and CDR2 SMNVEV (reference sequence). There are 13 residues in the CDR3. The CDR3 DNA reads TGTGCCAGCATGGGACACCCGATGGAGACCCAGTACTTC. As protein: CASMGHPMETQYF.

CDR3 residues: CASSQELSYEQYF. CDR3 DNA sequence: TGTGCCAGCAGCCAAGAGCTCTCCTACGAGCAGTACTTC. The chain links TRBV14 to TRBJ2-7; D uncertain. V was pared by 0 bases and J by 0 bases, with 3 bases between. This CDR3 has 13 residues. Germline V gene lookup returns CDR1 SGHDN and CDR2 FVKESK.

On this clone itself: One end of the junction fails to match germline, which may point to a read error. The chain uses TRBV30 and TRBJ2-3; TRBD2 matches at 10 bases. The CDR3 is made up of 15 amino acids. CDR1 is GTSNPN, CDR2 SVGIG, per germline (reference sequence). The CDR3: CAWSVNLAGVGTQCF. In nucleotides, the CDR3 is TGTGCCTGGAGTGTAAATCTAGCGGGAGTAGGTACGCAGTGTTTT.

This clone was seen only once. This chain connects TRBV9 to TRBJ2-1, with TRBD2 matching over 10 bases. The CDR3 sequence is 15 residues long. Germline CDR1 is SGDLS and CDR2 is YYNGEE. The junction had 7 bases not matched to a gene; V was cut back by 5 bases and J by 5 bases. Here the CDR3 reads CASRIGTSANNEQFF. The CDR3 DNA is TGTGCCAGCAGAATAGGGACTAGCGCAAACAATGAGCAGTTCTTC.

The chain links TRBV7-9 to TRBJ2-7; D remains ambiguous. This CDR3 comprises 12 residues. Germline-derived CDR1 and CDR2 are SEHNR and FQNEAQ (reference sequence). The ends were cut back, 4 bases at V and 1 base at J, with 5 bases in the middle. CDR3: CASSYSSYEQYF. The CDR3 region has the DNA TGTGCCAGCAGCTACTCGTCCTACGAGCAGTACTTC.

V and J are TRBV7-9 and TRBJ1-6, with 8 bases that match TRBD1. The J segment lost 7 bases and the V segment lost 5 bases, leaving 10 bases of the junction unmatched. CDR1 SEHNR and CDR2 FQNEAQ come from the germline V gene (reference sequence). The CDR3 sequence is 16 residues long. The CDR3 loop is CASSPARTGTNSPLHF. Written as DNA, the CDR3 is TGTGCCAGCAGCCCTGCTCGGACAGGGACCAATTCACCCCTCCACTTT.

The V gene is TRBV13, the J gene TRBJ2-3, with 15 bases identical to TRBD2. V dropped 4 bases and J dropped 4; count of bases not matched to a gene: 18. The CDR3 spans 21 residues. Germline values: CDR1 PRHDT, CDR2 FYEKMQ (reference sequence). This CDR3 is CASSSYKWTSGGAKLSDTQYF. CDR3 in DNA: TGTGCCAGCAGCTCCTATAAGTGGACTAGCGGGGGGGCCAAGTTGTCAGATACGCAGTATTTT.

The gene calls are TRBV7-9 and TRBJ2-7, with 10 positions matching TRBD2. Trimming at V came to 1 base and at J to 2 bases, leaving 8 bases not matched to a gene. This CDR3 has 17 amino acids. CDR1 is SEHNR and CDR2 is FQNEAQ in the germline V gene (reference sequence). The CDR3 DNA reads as TGTGCCAGCAGCTTAGTTCTAGGCACTAGCGGGGCCTACGAGCAGTACTTC. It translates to CASSLVLGTSGAYEQYF.

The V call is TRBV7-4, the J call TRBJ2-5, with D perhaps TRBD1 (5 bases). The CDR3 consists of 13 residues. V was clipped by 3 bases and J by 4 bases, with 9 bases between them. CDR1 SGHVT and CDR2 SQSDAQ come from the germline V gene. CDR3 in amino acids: CASSFPGSETQYF. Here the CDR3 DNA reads TGTGCCAGCAGCTTCCCAGGGTCAGAGACCCAGTACTTC. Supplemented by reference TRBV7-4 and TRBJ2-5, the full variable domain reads GAGVSQSPRYKVAKRGRDVALRCDSISGHVTLYWYRQTLGQGSEVLTYSQSDAQRDKSGRPSGRFSAERPERSVSTLKIQRTEQGDSAVYLCASSFPGSETQYFGPGTRLLVL.

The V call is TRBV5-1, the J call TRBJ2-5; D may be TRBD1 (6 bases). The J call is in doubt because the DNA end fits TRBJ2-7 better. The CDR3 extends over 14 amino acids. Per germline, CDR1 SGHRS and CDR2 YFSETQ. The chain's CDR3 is CASSWRQGSYEQYF. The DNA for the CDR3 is TGCGCCAGCAGCTGGAGGCAGGGGTCCTACGAGCAGTACTTC.

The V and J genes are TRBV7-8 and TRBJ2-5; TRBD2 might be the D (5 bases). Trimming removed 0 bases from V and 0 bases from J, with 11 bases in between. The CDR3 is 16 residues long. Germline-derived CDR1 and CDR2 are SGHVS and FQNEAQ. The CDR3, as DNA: TGTGCCAGCAGCTTAGCGCTGGGAGCTTACCAAGAGACCCAGTACTTC. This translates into CASSLALGAYQETQYF.